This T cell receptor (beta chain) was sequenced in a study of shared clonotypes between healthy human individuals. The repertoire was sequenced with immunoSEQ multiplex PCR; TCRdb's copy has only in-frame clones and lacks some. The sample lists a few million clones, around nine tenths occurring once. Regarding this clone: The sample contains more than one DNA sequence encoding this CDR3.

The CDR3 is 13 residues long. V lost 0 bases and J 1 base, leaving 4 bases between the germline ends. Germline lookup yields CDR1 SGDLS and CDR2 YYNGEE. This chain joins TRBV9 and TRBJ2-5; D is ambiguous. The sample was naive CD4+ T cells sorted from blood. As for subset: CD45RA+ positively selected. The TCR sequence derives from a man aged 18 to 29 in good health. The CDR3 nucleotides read TGTGCCAGCAGCGTAGGGGCCCAAGAGACCCAGTACTTC. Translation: CASSVGAQETQYF.